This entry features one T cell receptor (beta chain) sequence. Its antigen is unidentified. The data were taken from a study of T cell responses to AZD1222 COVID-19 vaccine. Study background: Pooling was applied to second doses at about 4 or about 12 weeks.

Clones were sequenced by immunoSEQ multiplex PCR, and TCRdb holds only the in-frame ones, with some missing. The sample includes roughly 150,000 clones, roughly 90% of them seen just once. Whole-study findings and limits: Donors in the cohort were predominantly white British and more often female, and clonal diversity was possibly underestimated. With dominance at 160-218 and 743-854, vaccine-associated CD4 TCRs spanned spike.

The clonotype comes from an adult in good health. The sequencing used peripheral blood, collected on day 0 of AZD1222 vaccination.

DNA of the CDR3: TGTGCCACCAGTGACCGGACAGCACACTACGAGCAGTACTTC. Its translation: CATSDRTAHYEQYF. The V call is TRBV24-1, the J call TRBJ2-7; possibly TRBD1 for D (6 bases). The germline V gene encodes CDR1 KGHDR and CDR2 SFDVKD. Between the trimmed V and J ends, which lost 4 bases and 3 bases, there was a span of 12 bases. The CDR3 is 14 residues long.